What follows describes a single TCR beta chain. Its antigen is unknown. CDR3 length equals 17 residues. Germline-derived CDR1 and CDR2 are SGHVS and FQNEAQ. V was trimmed by 2 bases and J by 6 bases, leaving 20 bases between them. Next came a second PCR, run for about 7 to 12 cycles, which used a sample-barcoded 5' primer along with a J-beta primer mix. The authors tagged each cDNA molecule using a template-switch adaptor with 12 random nucleotides. TCRdb reprocessed the 5' RACE reads via MiXCR and lists one record per CDR3 protein. The data show about 1,400,000 distinct CDR3 sequences, around two fifths seen once. This specimen comes from a study of blood T cells in healthy people across ages. Study context: About one barcoded TCR beta cDNA was captured per two T cells.

Study-level points and caveats: CMV infection status of these donors was not known.

Material for sequencing was blood. The receptor was derived from a woman between 18 and 30 years old in good health. The chain links TRBV7-8 to TRBJ1-5, with D uncertain. The CDR3 DNA follows: TGTGCCAGCAGCTTAATGAGCCGGGCTGGAGTGTCTCAGCCCCAGCATTTT. This translates into CASSLMSRAGVSQPQHF.